Sequencing of this TCR beta chain was carried out in a study of blood T cell repertoires in COVID-19. The overall study: Donors in the United States, Italy and Spain gave samples during acute or convalescent COVID-19.

The ends were cut back, 8 bases at V and 2 bases at J, with 13 bases in the middle. The CDR3 has 13 residues. CDR1 is MNHEY and CDR2 is SVGAGI in the germline V gene. Original analysis: From reference gene primer amplification, estimates of nucleated cell counts were derived. Assay used: immunoSEQ multiplex PCR; TCRdb lists only in-frame clones, some missing. V and J calls and clone size come straight from that table; D and trimming were deduced from the DNA. The sample contains 100,000 to 130,000 clones, about 80% of which appear only once. Source material: peripheral blood. The J gene is TRBJ2-7, the V gene TRBV6-5; D not resolved. This clonotype was obtained from a man between 65 and 85 years old with acute or convalescent COVID-19. The CDR3 here is CASPNEAAYEQYF. As DNA, the CDR3 is TGTGCCAGCCCTAATGAGGCTGCCTACGAGCAGTACTTC.